This is a list of T cell receptor beta chains from one sample in a study of cytomegalovirus exposure and HLA in healthy donors. Data came from immunoSEQ multiplex PCR; TCRdb stores just in-frame clones and leaves some out. The sample lists about 240,000 clones, roughly 81% occurring once. Sequencing used PBMCs. These receptors all stem from a girl aged 2-15 years in good health and CMV-seronegative. The CDR3 runs from the conserved cysteine through the conserved F or W. A D gene is named only where the DNA matches it firmly. The size of a clone is reported for some rows only, either as once, few or many, or as a class for expanded clones.

d_gene: .
abundance: .
v_gene: TRBV30
j_gene: TRBJ1-1
CDR3aa: CAWYQGRDTEAFF
CDR3nt: TGTGCCTGGTATCAGGGAAGGGACACTGAAGCTTTCTTT

d_gene: TRBD1
abundance: .
v_gene: TRBV5-4
j_gene: TRBJ1-2
CDR3aa: CASSLKGQGPGGYTF
CDR3nt: TGTGCCAGCAGCCTGAAGGGACAGGGGCCCGGTGGCTACACCTTC

d_gene: TRBD2
abundance: .
v_gene: TRBV4-1
j_gene: TRBJ2-1
CDR3aa: CASSPLAGSGGFNEQFF
CDR3nt: TGCGCCAGCAGCCCCTTGGCAGGTAGCGGGGGATTTAATGAGCAGTTCTTC

d_gene: TRBD2
abundance: .
v_gene: TRBV5-1
j_gene: TRBJ2-7
CDR3aa: CASSERGGLGRGYEQYF
CDR3nt: TGCGCCAGCAGCGAGCGGGGGGGCCTAGGTCGTGGCTACGAGCAGTACTTC

d_gene: TRBD1
abundance: .
v_gene: TRBV19
j_gene: TRBJ2-7
CDR3aa: CASSIVGQGLYGQYF
CDR3nt: TGTGCCAGTAGTATAGTCGGACAGGGGCTTTACGGGCAGTACTTC

d_gene: TRBD1
abundance: .
v_gene: TRBV11-2
j_gene: TRBJ1-3
CDR3aa: CASSGRYRGLGNTIYF
CDR3nt: TGTGCCAGCAGCGGCCGTTACAGGGGACTCGGAAACACCATATATTTT

d_gene: .
abundance: .
v_gene: TRBV10-1
j_gene: TRBJ2-1
CDR3aa: CASSEAGKYNEQFF
CDR3nt: TGCGCCAGCAGTGAGGCAGGGAAGTACAATGAGCAGTTCTTC

d_gene: .
abundance: .
v_gene: TRBV7-7
j_gene: TRBJ2-2
CDR3aa: CASSPGPGSGELFF
CDR3nt: TGTGCCAGCAGCCCTGGACCAGGGTCCGGGGAGCTGTTTTTT

d_gene: TRBD2
abundance: .
v_gene: TRBV7-6
j_gene: TRBJ2-3
CDR3aa: CASSLGLAGGGSTDTQYF
CDR3nt: TGTGCCAGCAGTTTGGGACTAGCGGGGGGGGGCTCCACAGATACGCAGTATTTT

d_gene: TRBD1
abundance: .
v_gene: TRBV5-4
j_gene: TRBJ2-7
CDR3aa: CASSWTGEGYEQYF
CDR3nt: TGTGCCAGCAGCTGGACAGGGGAGGGCTACGAGCAGTACTTC

d_gene: .
abundance: .
v_gene: TRBV7-2
j_gene: TRBJ1-1
CDR3aa: CASSLRWQGLTEAFF
CDR3nt: TGTGCCAGCAGCTTAAGGTGGCAGGGTCTGACTGAAGCTTTCTTT

d_gene: .
abundance: .
v_gene: TRBV4-1
j_gene: TRBJ1-1
CDR3aa: CASSQARGKAEAFF
CDR3nt: TGCGCCAGCAGCCAAGCTAGGGGCAAGGCTGAAGCTTTCTTT

d_gene: .
abundance: .
v_gene: TRBV30
j_gene: TRBJ1-1
CDR3aa: CAWSVRDMAFF
CDR3nt: TGTGCCTGGAGTGTCCGGGACATGGCTTTCTTT

d_gene: TRBD1
abundance: once
v_gene: TRBV7-2
j_gene: TRBJ1-1
CDR3aa: CASSSIQGADTEAFF
CDR3nt: TGTGCCAGCAGCTCGATACAGGGGGCCGACACTGAAGCTTTCTTT

d_gene: .
abundance: .
v_gene: TRBV5-1
j_gene: TRBJ1-6
CDR3aa: CASSLDGPNSPLHF
CDR3nt: TGCGCCAGCAGCTTGGACGGTCCGAATTCACCCCTCCACTTT

d_gene: .
abundance: .
v_gene: TRBV13
j_gene: TRBJ1-1
CDR3aa: CASSRAIKLNTEAFF
CDR3nt: TGTGCCAGCAGCCGTGCCATCAAGCTGAACACTGAAGCTTTCTTT

d_gene: .
abundance: .
v_gene: TRBV6-1
j_gene: TRBJ2-7
CDR3aa: CATSLDSAPYEQYF
CDR3nt: TGTGCCACCTCCTTGGACTCTGCCCCCTACGAGCAGTACTTC

d_gene: .
abundance: once
v_gene: TRBV2
j_gene: TRBJ1-6
CDR3aa: CASSPSGSYNSPLHF
CDR3nt: TGTGCCAGCAGCCCTTCCGGGTCCTATAATTCACCCCTCCACTTT

d_gene: .
abundance: .
v_gene: TRBV7-9
j_gene: TRBJ2-3
CDR3aa: CATNGVQAGTDTQYF
CDR3nt: TGTGCCACCAACGGCGTGCAGGCGGGGACAGATACGCAGTATTTT

d_gene: TRBD1
abundance: few
v_gene: TRBV7-9
j_gene: TRBJ1-2
CDR3aa: CASSPRDRSSGYTF
CDR3nt: TGTGCCAGCAGCCCCCGGGACAGAAGTAGTGGCTACACCTTC

d_gene: .
abundance: .
v_gene: TRBV28
j_gene: TRBJ1-1
CDR3aa: CASSPERREAFF
CDR3nt: TGTGCCAGCAGCCCGGAGAGGCGAGAAGCTTTCTTT

d_gene: .
abundance: .
v_gene: TRBV27
j_gene: TRBJ2-7
CDR3aa: CASSSGRAYEQYF
CDR3nt: TGTGCCAGCAGTTCTGGTAGAGCCTACGAGCAGTACTTC

d_gene: .
abundance: .
v_gene: TRBV6-5
j_gene: TRBJ1-1
CDR3aa: CASSYQENTEAFF
CDR3nt: TGTGCCAGCAGTTACCAGGAGAACACTGAAGCTTTCTTT

d_gene: .
abundance: .
v_gene: TRBV7-6
j_gene: TRBJ1-4
CDR3aa: CASSTRDRRLFF
CDR3nt: TGTGCCAGCAGCACGAGGGATCGGAGACTGTTTTTT

d_gene: TRBD2
abundance: .
v_gene: TRBV5-1
j_gene: TRBJ2-3
CDR3aa: CASTVSGRDVDTQYF
CDR3nt: TGCGCCAGCACCGTTAGCGGGAGGGATGTAGATACGCAGTATTTT

d_gene: .
abundance: .
v_gene: TRBV6-1
j_gene: TRBJ1-4
CDR3aa: CASSERHMGEKLFF
CDR3nt: TGTGCCAGCAGTGAGCGGCACATGGGTGAAAAACTGTTTTTT

d_gene: TRBD2
abundance: .
v_gene: TRBV5-4
j_gene: TRBJ2-2
CDR3aa: CASSLAAGTINTGELFF
CDR3nt: TGTGCCAGCAGCTTGGCTGCTGGGACTATCAACACCGGGGAGCTGTTTTTT

d_gene: .
abundance: .
v_gene: TRBV7-3
j_gene: TRBJ2-6
CDR3aa: CASSLTPISTGANVLTF
CDR3nt: TGTGCCAGCAGCTTAACGCCGATCTCTACTGGGGCCAACGTCCTGACTTTC

d_gene: .
abundance: once
v_gene: TRBV27
j_gene: TRBJ1-1
CDR3aa: CASSLGEGGTEAFF
CDR3nt: TGTGCCAGCAGTTTAGGGGAGGGGGGCACTGAAGCTTTCTTT

d_gene: .
abundance: .
v_gene: TRBV6-5
j_gene: TRBJ2-7
CDR3aa: CASSYSSPSYEQYF
CDR3nt: TGTGCCAGCAGTTACTCGTCCCCATCCTACGAGCAGTACTTC

d_gene: TRBD1
abundance: .
v_gene: TRBV5-4
j_gene: TRBJ1-6
CDR3aa: CASSLARDSSYNSPLHF
CDR3nt: TGTGCCAGCAGCTTGGCGCGGGACAGCTCCTATAATTCACCCCTCCACTTT

d_gene: .
abundance: .
v_gene: TRBV10-3
j_gene: TRBJ1-2
CDR3aa: CAISEGESQDGYGYTF
CDR3nt: TGTGCCATCAGTGAGGGGGAGTCGCAGGATGGCTATGGCTACACCTTC

d_gene: TRBD1
abundance: .
v_gene: TRBV7-9
j_gene: TRBJ1-1
CDR3aa: CSSRNLGQGKTEAFF
CDR3nt: TGTTCCAGCAGAAATTTGGGACAGGGGAAAACTGAAGCTTTCTTT

d_gene: TRBD1
abundance: .
v_gene: TRBV5-1
j_gene: TRBJ1-4
CDR3aa: CASSSTGGTTNEKLFF
CDR3nt: TGCGCCAGCAGCTCGACAGGGGGGACAACTAATGAAAAACTGTTTTTT

d_gene: .
abundance: .
v_gene: TRBV12-2
j_gene: TRBJ2-1
CDR3aa: CASRLEAREADYNEQFF
CDR3nt: TGTGCAAGTCGCTTAGAGGCACGGGAGGCCGACTACAATGAGCAGTTCTTC

d_gene: .
abundance: .
v_gene: TRBV6-5
j_gene: TRBJ1-2
CDR3aa: CASSYVQGSGYTF
CDR3nt: TGTGCCAGCAGTTATGTTCAGGGATCCGGCTACACCTTC

d_gene: TRBD1
abundance: .
v_gene: TRBV6-1
j_gene: TRBJ1-4
CDR3aa: CAGSRQGANEKLFF
CDR3nt: TGTGCCGGGAGTCGACAGGGGGCTAATGAAAAACTGTTTTTT

d_gene: .
abundance: few
v_gene: TRBV6-4
j_gene: TRBJ1-1
CDR3aa: CASSARQGGTEAFF
CDR3nt: TGTGCCAGCAGTGCGCGTCAGGGAGGTACTGAAGCTTTCTTT

d_gene: TRBD1
abundance: .
v_gene: TRBV5-6
j_gene: TRBJ2-7
CDR3aa: CAKDGDRAYEQYF
CDR3nt: TGTGCCAAGGACGGGGACAGGGCCTACGAGCAGTACTTC

d_gene: .
abundance: .
v_gene: TRBV2
j_gene: TRBJ1-5
CDR3aa: CASGPRQQSGPQHF
CDR3nt: TGTGCCAGCGGTCCCCGGCAGCAGAGCGGCCCCCAGCATTTT

d_gene: TRBD1
abundance: .
v_gene: TRBV2
j_gene: TRBJ1-5
CDR3aa: CASSDGQGPFNQPQHF
CDR3nt: TGTGCCAGCAGTGACGGACAGGGGCCCTTCAATCAGCCCCAGCATTTT

d_gene: TRBD1
abundance: once
v_gene: TRBV10-1
j_gene: TRBJ2-7
CDR3aa: CASSEMRGTGNYEQYF
CDR3nt: TGCGCCAGCAGTGAGATGCGGGGGACAGGGAACTACGAGCAGTACTTC

d_gene: .
abundance: .
v_gene: TRBV6-6
j_gene: TRBJ1-5
CDR3aa: CASSYSTQNQPQHF
CDR3nt: TGTGCCAGCAGTTACTCGACTCAGAATCAGCCCCAGCATTTT

d_gene: TRBD2
abundance: .
v_gene: TRBV27
j_gene: TRBJ2-4
CDR3aa: CASSLFFPSGVAKNIQYF
CDR3nt: TGTGCCAGCAGTTTATTTTTTCCTAGCGGGGTAGCCAAAAACATTCAGTACTTC

d_gene: .
abundance: .
v_gene: TRBV27
j_gene: TRBJ2-7
CDR3aa: CASSLGVGGYEQYF
CDR3nt: TGTGCCAGCAGTTTGGGAGTAGGCGGCTACGAGCAGTACTTC